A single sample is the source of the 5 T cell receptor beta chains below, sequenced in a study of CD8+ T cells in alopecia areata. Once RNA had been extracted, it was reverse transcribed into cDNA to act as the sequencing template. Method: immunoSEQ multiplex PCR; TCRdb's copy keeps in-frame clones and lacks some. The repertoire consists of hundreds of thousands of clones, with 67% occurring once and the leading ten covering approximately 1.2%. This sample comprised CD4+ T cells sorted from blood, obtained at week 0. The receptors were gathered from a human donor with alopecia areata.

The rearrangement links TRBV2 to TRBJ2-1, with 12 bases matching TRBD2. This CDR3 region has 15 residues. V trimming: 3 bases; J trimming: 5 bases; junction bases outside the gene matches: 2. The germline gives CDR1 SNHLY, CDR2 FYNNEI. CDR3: CASSDTSGRHNEQFF. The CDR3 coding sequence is TGTGCCAGCAGTGACACTAGCGGGAGGCACAATGAGCAGTTCTTC.

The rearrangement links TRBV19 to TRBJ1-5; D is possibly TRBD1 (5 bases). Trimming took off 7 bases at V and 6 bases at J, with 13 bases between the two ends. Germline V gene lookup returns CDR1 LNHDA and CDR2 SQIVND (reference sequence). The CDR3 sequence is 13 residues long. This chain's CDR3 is CASNSGGSQPQHF. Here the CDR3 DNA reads TGTGCCAGTAACAGCGGGGGGAGTCAGCCCCAGCATTTT. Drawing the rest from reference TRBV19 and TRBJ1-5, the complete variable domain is DGGITQSPKYLFRKEGQNVTLSCEQNLNHDAMYWYRQDPGQGLRLIYYSQIVNDFQKGDIAEGYSVSREKKESFPLTVTSAQKNPTAFYLCASNSGGSQPQHFGDGTRLSIL.

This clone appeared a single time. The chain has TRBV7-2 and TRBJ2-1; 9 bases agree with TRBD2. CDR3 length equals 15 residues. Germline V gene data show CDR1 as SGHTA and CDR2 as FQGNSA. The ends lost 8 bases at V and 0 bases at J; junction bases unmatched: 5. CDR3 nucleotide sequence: TGTGCCAGCGGAGCGGGGGGCCTCTCCTACAATGAGCAGTTCTTC. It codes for CASGAGGLSYNEQFF.

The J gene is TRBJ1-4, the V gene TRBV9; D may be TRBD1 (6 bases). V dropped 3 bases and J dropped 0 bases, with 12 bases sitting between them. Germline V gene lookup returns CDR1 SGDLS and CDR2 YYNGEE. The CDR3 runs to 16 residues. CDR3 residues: CASSGGGKSTNEKLFF. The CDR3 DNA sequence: TGTGCCAGCAGCGGAGGGGGAAAGTCAACTAATGAAAAACTGTTTTTT.

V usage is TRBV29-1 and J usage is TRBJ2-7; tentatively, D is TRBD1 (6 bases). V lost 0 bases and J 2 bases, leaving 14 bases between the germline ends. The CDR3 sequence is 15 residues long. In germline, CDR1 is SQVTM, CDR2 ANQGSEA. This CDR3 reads CSVEDPTGTTYEQYF. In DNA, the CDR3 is TGCAGCGTTGAAGATCCAACAGGGACGACCTACGAGCAGTACTTC.